This TCR beta chain came from a study of CD8+ T cells in alopecia areata. Germline V gives CDR1 MGHRA, CDR2 YSYEKL. The CDR3 runs to 15 residues. V was cut by 1 base and J by 5 bases, with 15 bases left in between. After isolation, RNA underwent reverse transcription to generate cDNA as the sequencing template. The table came from immunoSEQ multiplex PCR; TCRdb's copy has only in-frame clones and leaves some out. The table shows some 170,000 clones, with 53% occurring only once. Study-level points and caveats: Researchers reported that TCR sharing among patients proved less clear than in mice, possibly HLA-linked.

With regard to this clone: The antigen remains undetermined.

Treatment: oral pan-JAK inhibitor, 5-10 mg twice daily. This clonotype originated in a human donor with alopecia areata. The chain has TRBV4-1 and TRBJ2-7; D possibly uses TRBD1 or TRBD2 (6 bases each). Material: CD8+ T cells sorted from blood, obtained at week 24, from a patient treated with tofacitinib. The CDR3 protein is CASSQGFGGFDEQYF. The CDR3 DNA sequence: TGCGCCAGCAGCCAAGGATTCGGGGGCTTCGACGAGCAGTACTTC.